This T cell receptor (beta chain) came from a study of read filtering for tumor transcriptome and immune sequencing. Overall study: The cohort had about 16 men and about 15 women aged roughly 45 to 90, mean around 63 years.

Whole-study findings and limits: Correlation between methods rose after single-read clonotypes were removed. The sorted CD138-negative fraction was a mixed bone marrow immune population, not purified T cells.

The library was built from approximately 400 ng RNA with molecular barcoded adaptors for alpha/delta and beta/gamma chains. TCRdb re-called the reads through MiXCR, storing one row per CDR3 protein. The sample contains about 50,000 distinct CDR3 sequences, about a fifth of which appear only once. This clonotype was detected ten times or more. Antigen: not known. Trimming removed 0 bases from V and 5 bases from J; junction bases left unmatched: 8. Germline CDR1 reads DFQATT; CDR2 reads SNEGSKA (reference sequence). The CDR3 is made up of 17 amino acids. This chain uses TRBV20-1 with TRBJ2-5, with 14 bases identical to TRBD2. Material for sequencing was a population of CD138-negative cells sorted from bone marrow. The receptor was isolated from a donor over 35 with multiple myeloma. The CDR3 spells CSARDGGTSGSRETQYF. CDR3 sequence (DNA): TGCAGTGCTAGAGACGGGGGGACTAGCGGGAGTAGGGAGACCCAGTACTTC.